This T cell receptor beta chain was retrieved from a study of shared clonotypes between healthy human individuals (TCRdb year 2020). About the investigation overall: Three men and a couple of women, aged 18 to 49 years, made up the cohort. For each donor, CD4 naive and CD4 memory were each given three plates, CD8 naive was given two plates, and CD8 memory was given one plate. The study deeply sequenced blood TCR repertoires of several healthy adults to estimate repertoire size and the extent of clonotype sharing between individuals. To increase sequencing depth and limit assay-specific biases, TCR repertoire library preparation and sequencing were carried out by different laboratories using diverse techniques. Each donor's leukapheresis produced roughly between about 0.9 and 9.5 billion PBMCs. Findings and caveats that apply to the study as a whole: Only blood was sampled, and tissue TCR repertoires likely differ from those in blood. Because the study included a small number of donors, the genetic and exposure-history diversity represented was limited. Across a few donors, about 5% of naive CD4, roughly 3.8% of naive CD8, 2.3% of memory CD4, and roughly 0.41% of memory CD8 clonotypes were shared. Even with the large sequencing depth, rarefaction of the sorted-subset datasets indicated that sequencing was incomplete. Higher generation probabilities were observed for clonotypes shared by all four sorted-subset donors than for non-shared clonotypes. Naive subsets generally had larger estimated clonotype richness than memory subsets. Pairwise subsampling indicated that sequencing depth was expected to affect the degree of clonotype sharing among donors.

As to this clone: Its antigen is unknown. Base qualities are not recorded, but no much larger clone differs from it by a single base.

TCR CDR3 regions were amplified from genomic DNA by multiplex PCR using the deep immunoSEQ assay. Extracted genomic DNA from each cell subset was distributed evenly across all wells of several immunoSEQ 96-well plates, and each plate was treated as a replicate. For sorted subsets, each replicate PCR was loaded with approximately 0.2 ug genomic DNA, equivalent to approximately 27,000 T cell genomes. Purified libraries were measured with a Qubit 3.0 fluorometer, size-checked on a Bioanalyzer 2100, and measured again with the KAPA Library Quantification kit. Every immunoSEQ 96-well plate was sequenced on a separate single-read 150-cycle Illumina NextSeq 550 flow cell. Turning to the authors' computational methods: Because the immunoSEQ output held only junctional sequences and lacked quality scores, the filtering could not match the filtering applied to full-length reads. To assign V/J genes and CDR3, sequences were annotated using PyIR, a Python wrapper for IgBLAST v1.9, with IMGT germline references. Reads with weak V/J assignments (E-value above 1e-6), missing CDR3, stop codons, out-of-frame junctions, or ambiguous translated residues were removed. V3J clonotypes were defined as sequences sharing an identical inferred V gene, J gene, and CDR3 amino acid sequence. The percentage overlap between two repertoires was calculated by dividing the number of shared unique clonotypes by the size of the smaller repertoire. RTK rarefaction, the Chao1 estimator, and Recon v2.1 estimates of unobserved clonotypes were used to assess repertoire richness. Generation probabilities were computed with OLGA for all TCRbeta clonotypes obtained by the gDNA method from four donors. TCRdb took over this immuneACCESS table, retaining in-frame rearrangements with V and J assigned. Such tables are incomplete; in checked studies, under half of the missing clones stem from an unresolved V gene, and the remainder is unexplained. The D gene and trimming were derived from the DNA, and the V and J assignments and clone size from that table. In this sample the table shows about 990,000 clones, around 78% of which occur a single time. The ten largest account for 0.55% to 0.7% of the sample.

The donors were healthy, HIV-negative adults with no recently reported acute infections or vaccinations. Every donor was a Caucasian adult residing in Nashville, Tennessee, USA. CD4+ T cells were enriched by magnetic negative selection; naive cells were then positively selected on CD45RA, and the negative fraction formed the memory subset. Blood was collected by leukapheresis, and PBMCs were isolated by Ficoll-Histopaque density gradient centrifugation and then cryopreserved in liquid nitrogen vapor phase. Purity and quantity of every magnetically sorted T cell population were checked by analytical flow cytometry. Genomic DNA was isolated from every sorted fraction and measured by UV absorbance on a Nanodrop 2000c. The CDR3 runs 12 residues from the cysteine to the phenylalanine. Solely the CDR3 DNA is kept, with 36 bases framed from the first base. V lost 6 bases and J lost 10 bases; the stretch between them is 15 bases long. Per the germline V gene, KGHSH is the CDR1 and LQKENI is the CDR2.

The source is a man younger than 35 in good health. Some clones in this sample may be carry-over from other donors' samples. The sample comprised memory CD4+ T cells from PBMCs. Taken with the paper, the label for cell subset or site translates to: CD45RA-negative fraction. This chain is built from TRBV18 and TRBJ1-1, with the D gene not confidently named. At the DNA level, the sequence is TGTGCCAGCTCTCTGGCGCGCGACCCAGCTTTCTTT. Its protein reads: CASSLARDPAFF.